The T cell receptor beta chain described here comes from a study of cytomegalovirus exposure and HLA in healthy donors. Study as a whole: An earlier analysis identified 120 million or so unique TCR beta sequences in about 179 million T cells.

This clone was detected many times. The antigen remains unidentified. Notes on the study in general: Follow-up analysis seemed to connect common viral pathogens with several of the most significant clusters identified.

Researchers ran the PCR with 60 Vbeta and 13 Jbeta primers. Repertoires were generated with immunoSEQ multiplex PCR, while TCRdb's copy carries only in-frame clones and drops some. The sample contains about 160,000 clones, roughly three quarters of which appear only once. This CDR3 is built from 13 residues. Germline CDR1 and CDR2: MDHEN and SYDVKM. V lost 6 bases, J lost 2 bases, and 10 bases lay in between. The sample was PBMCs. The genes are TRBV28 and TRBJ1-1; D remains unclear. The receptor's source is a man aged 35 to 55 in good health and CMV-seropositive. This CDR3 reads CASSVTYNTEAFF. CDR3 in DNA: TGTGCCAGCAGCGTTACTTACAACACTGAAGCTTTCTTT. The whole variable domain, filled in from reference TRBV28 and TRBJ1-1, reads DVKVTQSSRYLVKRTGEKVFLECVQDMDHENMFWYRQDPGLGLRLIYFSYDVKMKEKGDIPEGYSVSREKKERFSLILESASTNQTSMYLCASSVTYNTEAFFGQGTRLTVV.